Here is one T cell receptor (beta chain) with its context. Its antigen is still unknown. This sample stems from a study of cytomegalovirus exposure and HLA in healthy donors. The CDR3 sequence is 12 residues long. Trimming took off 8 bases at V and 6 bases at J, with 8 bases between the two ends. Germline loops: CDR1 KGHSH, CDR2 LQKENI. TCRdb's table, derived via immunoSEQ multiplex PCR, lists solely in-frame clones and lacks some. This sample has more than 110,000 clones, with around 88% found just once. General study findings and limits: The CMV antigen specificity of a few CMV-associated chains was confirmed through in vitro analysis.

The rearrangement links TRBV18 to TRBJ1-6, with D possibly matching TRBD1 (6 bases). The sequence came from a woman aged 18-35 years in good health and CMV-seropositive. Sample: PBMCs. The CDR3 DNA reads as TGTGCCAGCGCGGACAGTAATTCACCCCTCCACTTT. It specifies CASADSNSPLHF.